A single sample gave rise to the 27 T cell receptor beta chains below, sequenced in a study of tumor-infiltrating lymphocytes in primary liver carcinoma. From unsorted bulk tissue weighing roughly 17-31 mg, DNA and RNA were co-extracted. The investigators made TCR beta cDNA from approximately 510 ng total RNA, using a constant-region primer. Amplification in three nested multiplex PCR rounds with slightly modified ARM-PCR gave rise to TCR beta libraries. Researchers ran the first two PCR rounds for approximately 10 cycles each with TRBV1-TRBV30 forward primers and a C-beta reverse primer. Via MiXCR, TCRdb re-called the multiplex PCR reads, giving one row per CDR3 protein. The sample has about 70,000 distinct CDR3 sequences; 55% to 75% are singletons. Material for sequencing was liver tumor tissue from sampling region 4. Subset defined: tumor region T4, right-lateral pole. All receptors come from a middle-aged man with primary liver carcinoma and hepatitis B virus infection.

The table lists this clonotype with many counts. The chain carries TRBV4-1 and TRBJ1-1; no firm D call. Trimming took 2 bases from V and 1 from J, leaving 11 bases between them. CDR1 is MGHRA and CDR2 is YSYEKL in the germline V gene. This CDR3 spans 15 amino acids. CDR3 sequence: CASSQLFNGNTEAFF. The CDR3 nucleotides are TGCGCCAGCAGCCAACTTTTTAACGGGAACACTGAAGCTTTCTTT.

A note on this clonotype: A much larger clone differs by one base, so this may be a read error. CDR3 nucleotide sequence: TGTGTCAGCAGCTTAGTTGCTGGCGGGTACGGAAATGAGCAGTTCTTC. It translates to CVSSLVAGGYGNEQFF. The chain uses TRBV7-8 and TRBJ2-1; a weak D match, TRBD2 (5 bases). Germline V gene lookup returns CDR1 SGHVS and CDR2 FQNEAQ. CDR3 size: 16 residues.

This clonotype was detected many times. The chain carries TRBV5-1 and TRBJ1-4; a weak D match, TRBD1 (6 bases). The ends were cut back, 0 bases at V and 3 bases at J, with 12 bases in the middle. Germline lookup yields CDR1 SGHRS and CDR2 YFSETQ. CDR3 length: 16 amino acids. CDR3 DNA: TGCGCCAGCAGCTTGGACAGGGTAGTTCCTAATGAAAAACTGTTTTTT. Translation: CASSLDRVVPNEKLFF.

V usage is TRBV6-1 and J usage is TRBJ2-7; either TRBD1 or TRBD2 may fit D (5 bases each). Germline CDR1 MNHNS, CDR2 SASEGT. The CDR3 runs to 15 residues. V dropped 3 bases and J dropped 7 bases, with 19 bases sitting between them. The CDR3 DNA sequence: TGTGCCAGCAGTGAGCCGGGACGCCGGTTCAAGGAGCAGTACTTC. It yields the protein CASSEPGRRFKEQYF.

This clonotype is a singleton in its sample. J is TRBJ2-7 and V is TRBV6-5; 8 bases map to TRBD2. After removal of 11 bases from V and 2 bases from J, the junction contained 14 bases not matched to a gene. The CDR3 has 15 residues. Germline V lookup: CDR1 MNHEY, CDR2 SVGAGI. CDR3 region: CAGNPSAGGPYEQYF. In DNA form, the CDR3 reads TGTGCCGGCAATCCTTCGGCGGGAGGCCCCTACGAGCAGTACTTC.

As for this clonotype: One junction end disagrees with the germline gene, perhaps due to a read error. The chain couples TRBV4-1 to TRBJ1-3, with D possibly TRBD1 on 5 matching bases. Germline values: CDR1 MGHRA, CDR2 YSYEKL. The CDR3 has 15 residues. Written as DNA, the CDR3 is TGCGCCAGCAGCTCTCTTCTGGGACTTACAAACGCCATATATTTT. It encodes CASSSLLGLTNAIYF.

This clonotype was seen many times. This chain joins TRBV7-9 and TRBJ2-3, with D possibly being TRBD2 (5 bases). The ends were cut back, 1 base at V and 6 bases at J, with 8 bases in the middle. CDR1 SEHNR and CDR2 FQNEAQ come from the germline V gene (reference sequence). This CDR3 has 13 residues. The CDR3 loop is CASSLGVADTQYF. For the CDR3, the DNA is TGTGCCAGCAGCTTAGGAGTAGCGGATACGCAGTATTTT. Full variable domain (outside the CDR3, taken from reference TRBV7-9 and TRBJ2-3): DTGVSQNPRHKITKRGQNVTFRCDPISEHNRLYWYRQTLGQGPEFLTYFQNEAQLEKSRLLSDRFSAERPKGSFSTLEIQRTEQGDSAMYLCASSLGVADTQYFGPGTRLTVL.

Concerning this clonotype itself: Since a much larger clone is just one base distant, this may be a read error. This chain joins TRBV5-1 and TRBJ2-3; D call uncertain. The CDR3 runs to 14 residues. Germline CDR1 SGHRS, CDR2 YFSETQ. CDR3 loop: CANSQHSGTDTQYF. In nucleotides, the CDR3 is TGCGCCAACAGCCAACATTCAGGCACAGATACGCAGTATTTT.

V is TRBV6-5 and J is TRBJ1-5; D not resolved. The end of the DNA fits TRBJ2-3 better, so the J call may be wrong. The CDR3 runs to 14 residues. Germline values: CDR1 MNHEY, CDR2 SVGAGI. CDR3 DNA: TGTGCCAGCAGTTACAGGTCCGGCAATCAGCCCCAGTATTTT. As protein: CASSYRSGNQPQYF.

Regarding this clonotype: The junction differs from germline at one of its ends, possibly a read error. This rearrangement joins TRBV11-2 to TRBJ1-6; 8 positions agree with TRBD1. The germline CDR1 and CDR2 sequences are SGHAT and FQNNGV. The CDR3 is 15 amino acids. The CDR3 protein is CASSLIGQGNSPPHF. CDR3 in DNA: TGCGCCAGCAGTTTGATCGGACAGGGAAATTCACCCCCCCACTTT.

This clonotype occurred a few times. A much larger clone lies one base from this, so it may be a read error. The rearrangement links TRBV4-1 to TRBJ2-2, with 10 bases fitting TRBD1. The CDR3 length is 15 residues. Germline loops: CDR1 MGHRA, CDR2 YSYEKL. With 7 bases clipped from V and 4 bases from J, the junction kept 6 bases outside the gene matches. CDR3 sequence (DNA): TGCGCCAGCAACCGGGGACAGGGGAGCACCGGGGAGCTGTTTTTT. Translating gives CASNRGQGSTGELFF.

This clonotype was seen ten or more times. V usage is TRBV29-1 and J usage is TRBJ1-2; D gene ambiguous. V was pared by 4 bases and J by 4 bases, with 13 bases between. The germline V gene encodes CDR1 SQVTM and CDR2 ANQGSEA. The CDR3 is 13 amino acids. The CDR3 here is CSVVRDEPYGYTF. The DNA of the CDR3 is TGCAGCGTTGTTCGGGATGAACCCTATGGCTACACCTTC.

A note on this clonotype: The conserved final phenylalanine or tryptophan is absent from the CDR3, which likely points to a read error. The V and J genes are TRBV6-5 and TRBJ1-6, with D unresolved. V was shortened by 7 bases and J by 5 bases, with 15 bases between the two germline ends. Per the germline V gene, CDR1 is MNHEY and CDR2 is SVGAGI. CDR3 length: 15 amino acids. CDR3 sequence: CASKGGVIDNSPLHN. DNA of the CDR3: TGTGCCAGCAAGGGTGGGGTAATAGATAATTCACCCCTCCACAAT.

Details on this clonotype: Its ends do not fully match the called genes, so a read error is possible. The DNA for the CDR3 is TGCACCAGTAGCCGAAGTTCGGGACAGACTTATAATTCACCCCTCCACTTT. As protein: CTSSRSSGQTYNSPLHF. J is TRBJ1-6 and V is TRBV4-1; 7 nucleotides align to TRBD1. Germline values: CDR1 MGHRA, CDR2 YSYEKL. This CDR3 is 17 amino acids long.

As regards this clonotype: A read error may account for a junction end that differs from germline. The chain recombines TRBV4-2 with TRBJ2-6; D may be TRBD1 or TRBD2 (5 bases each). Germline V gives CDR1 LGHNA, CDR2 YNFKEQ. This CDR3 contains 17 residues. The DNA of the CDR3 is TGTGCCTGCAGTCCAGAGGGGCCTCACTCTGGGGCCAGCGTCTTGACTTTC. Translating it yields CACSPEGPHSGASVLTF.

In regard to this clonotype: No conserved phenylalanine or tryptophan is present at the end of the CDR3, so a read error is the likely explanation. The rearrangement uses TRBV30 and TRBJ2-5; tentative D call: TRBD2 (5 bases). Germline-derived CDR1 and CDR2 are GTSNPN and SVGIG (reference sequence). The CDR3 loop spans 15 amino acids. Trimming removed 3 bases at V and 4 bases at J, with 18 bases between. Here the CDR3 reads CAWRGLRAYRETQYI. The DNA of the CDR3 is TGTGCCTGGAGGGGATTGCGGGCGTACCGAGAGACCCAGTACATC.

A remark on this clonotype: The junction does not match germline at one end; this may be a read error. The chain joins TRBV4-1 to TRBJ1-5, with D hard to call. This CDR3 has 14 residues. CDR1 MGHRA and CDR2 YSYEKL come from the germline V gene. CDR3 protein: CASSQGTANQPRHF. For the CDR3, the DNA is TGCGCCAGCAGCCAAGGGACCGCCAATCAACCCCGGCATTTT.

About this clonotype itself: The germline gene is not matched at one end of the junction; a read error may be the cause. The chain carries TRBV13 and TRBJ2-2; no clear D gene. CDR1 is PRHDT, CDR2 FYEKMQ, per germline (reference sequence). This CDR3 comprises 15 residues. The CDR3 protein is CTSSFVSANAGELFF. The CDR3 DNA is TGTACCAGCAGCTTCGTCAGTGCGAACGCCGGGGAGCTGTTTTTT.

Concerning this clonotype itself: An end of the junction differs from the germline gene, which may be a read error. CDR3 sequence reads: CTSSEDSSGANVLTF. In DNA, the CDR3 is TGTACCAGCAGTGAAGACAGCTCTGGGGCCAACGTCCTGACATTC. J is TRBJ2-6 and V is TRBV6-1, with D tentatively TRBD1 (5 bases). The germline gives CDR1 MNHNS, CDR2 SASEGT. The CDR3 is 15 amino acids.

The chain employs TRBV10-3 and TRBJ2-1; D possibly corresponds to TRBD2 (5 bases). The CDR3 totals 13 residues. The V end was cut by 7 bases, the J end by 9 bases, with 16 bases between. Germline V gives CDR1 ENHRY, CDR2 SYGVKD. Here the CDR3 reads CAITAGEDGEQFF. As DNA, the CDR3 is TGTGCCATCACTGCCGGGGAAGACGGTGAGCAGTTCTTC.

On this clonotype itself: Mismatch with germline at one junction end may stem from a read error. This chain uses TRBV4-1 with TRBJ2-7; 8 bases line up with TRBD1. The CDR3 length is 15 residues. The germline CDR1 and CDR2 sequences are MGHRA and YSYEKL. CDR3 protein: CASRQERDRCYEQYF. The CDR3 nucleotides read TGCGCAAGCAGACAAGAACGGGACAGGTGCTACGAGCAGTACTTC.

Details on this clonotype: Relative to the germline gene, one junction end is altered; a read error may explain this. The chain couples TRBV30 to TRBJ1-1; no clear D. The CDR3 contains 13 residues. The germline V gene has CDR1 GTSNPN and CDR2 SVGIG (reference sequence). The DNA for the CDR3 is TGTGCCCGGAGTGAGAAGGGTGATACTGAAGCTTACTTT. Translated, it gives CARSEKGDTEAYF.

J is TRBJ2-5 and V is TRBV12-3 or TRBV12-4; tentatively, D is TRBD2 (5 bases). This CDR3 comprises 13 residues. V was cut by 6 bases and J by 3 bases, with 11 bases left in between. The CDR3 here is CASSQTTKETQYF. In DNA form, the CDR3 reads TGTGCCAGCAGCCAGACTACAAAAGAGACCCAGTACTTC.

The chain combines TRBV20-1 with TRBJ2-1; D is ambiguous. The germline CDR1 and CDR2 sequences are DFQATT and SNEGSKA (reference sequence). Trimming took 1 base from V and 12 from J, leaving 16 bases between them. The CDR3 loop spans 13 amino acids. In DNA, the CDR3 is TGCAGTGCTAGAGGGTCCTCGGCATCGCGGCAGTTCTTC. Its protein is CSARGSSASRQFF.

This clonotype has a count of ten or more. The chain carries TRBV2 and TRBJ2-5; 7 positions match TRBD2. CDR1 and CDR2 (germline): SNHLY, FYNNEI. Unmatched junction bases numbered 0, after V lost 5 bases and J lost 3 bases. The CDR3 contains 12 residues. CDR3 region: CASSLAEETQYF. The DNA of the CDR3 is TGTGCCAGCAGTCTAGCGGAAGAGACCCAGTACTTC.

This clonotype was found many times. The rearrangement links TRBV7-8 to TRBJ2-2; possible D gene TRBD2, 6 bases. Trimming stripped 5 bases from V and 5 bases from J, with 18 bases between. CDR3 length: 16 residues. CDR1 is SGHVS, CDR2 FQNEAQ, per germline. The CDR3, as DNA: TGTGCCAGCAGCCCCGGACTATCTCCAACAACCGGGGAGCTGTTTTTT. It yields the protein CASSPGLSPTTGELFF.

The gene calls are TRBV28 and TRBJ1-2; 7 nucleotides agree with TRBD1. With V trimmed by 2 bases and J by 7 bases, 7 bases remained unmatched. The CDR3 is 14 amino acids. Germline V gives CDR1 MDHEN, CDR2 SYDVKM. The CDR3 loop reads CASSLPDRVAGYTF. DNA for the CDR3: TGTGCCAGCAGTTTACCTGACAGGGTGGCTGGCTACACCTTC.